The entry that follows covers one T cell receptor beta chain sequence. This record comes from a study of T-cell reconstitution after alpha-beta-depleted transplantation in children. For TCRbeta, the library was prepared with unique molecular identifiers. TCRdb processed the PCR reads anew with MiXCR; each CDR3 protein has one entry. This sample has some 400,000 distinct CDR3 sequences; around 20% occur once, and the top ten carry 3.8%. The receptor's source is a human donor who donated a stem cell graft to a child with acute myeloid leukemia. The sequencing here drew on PBMCs from the stem cell graft donor, taken from the stem cell graft.

CDR3 loop: CSASHSGGLGTGELFF. The CDR3 coding sequence is TGCAGTGCTTCCCACTCCGGGGGGCTAGGCACCGGGGAGCTGTTTTTT. This chain joins TRBV20-1 and TRBJ2-2; weak D call: TRBD2 (7 bases). With 5 bases removed from V and 4 bases from J, the gap between germline ends came to 20 bases. The CDR3 loop spans 16 amino acids. The V gene's germline CDR1 is DFQATT and CDR2 SNEGSKA (reference sequence).